The source of this T cell receptor (beta chain) is a study of T cells in Graves' hyperthyroidism and ophthalmopathy. Together with thyroid ultrasound, orbital computed tomography, serum thyroxine and TRAb, clinical symptoms were used for diagnoses. Amplification of TCR beta CDR3 regions was performed using RNA transcripts as template. An initial round of RT-PCR targeting the TCR CDR3 relied on the HTBI primer set. TCRdb passed the multiplex PCR reads through MiXCR, listing each CDR3 protein once. The repertoire holds 250,000 to 300,000 distinct CDR3 sequences, with 15% to 20% as singletons. This clonotype was seen just once. The receptor's source is a woman aged 55-69 years with Graves' ophthalmopathy. Specimen: blood.

This CDR3 is CASSITQGRGRSADTQYF. The CDR3 DNA reads as TGTGCCAGTAGTATCACCCAGGGGCGCGGGAGAAGTGCAGATACGCAGTATTTT. The rearrangement links TRBV19 to TRBJ2-3, with D possibly TRBD2 on 7 matching bases. The CDR3 covers 18 residues. Trimming pared 3 bases from V and 4 bases from J, leaving 23 bases between. Germline V CDR1 and CDR2: LNHDA, SQIVND (reference sequence). Full variable domain (rest looked up from reference TRBV19 and TRBJ2-3): DGGITQSPKYLFRKEGQNVTLSCEQNLNHDAMYWYRQDPGQGLRLIYYSQIVNDFQKGDIAEGYSVSREKKESFPLTVTSAQKNPTAFYLCASSITQGRGRSADTQYFGPGTRLTVL.